Below are 22 T cell receptor beta chains sequenced from a single sample in a study of shared clonotypes between healthy human individuals. The assay was immunoSEQ multiplex PCR, and TCRdb's table has in-frame clones only and misses some. This table holds over a million clones, 95% to 99% found once. Material for sequencing was naive CD4+ T cells sorted from blood. Subset described: CD45RA+ positively selected. These TCRs come from a man aged 25 to 45 in good health.

The gene calls are TRBV5-1 and TRBJ2-2; 10 bases agree with TRBD2. The V gene's germline CDR1 is SGHRS and CDR2 YFSETQ. V dropped 5 bases and J dropped 2; count of bases not matched to a gene: 15. The CDR3 runs 19 residues. The CDR3 DNA reads as TGCGCCAGCAGGGTTATGTCTACTAGCGGGACCATTAACACCGGGGAGCTGTTTTTT. Its protein product is CASRVMSTSGTINTGELFF.

This sequence joins TRBV29-1 and TRBJ2-2; perhaps TRBD2 as D (5 bases). The CDR3 loop spans 13 amino acids. Deletions cut 0 bases from V and 3 bases from J, with 5 bases between. Germline assignment: CDR1 SQVTM and CDR2 ANQGSEA. CDR3 residues: CSVEDSDTGELFF. The CDR3 region has the DNA TGCAGCGTTGAAGATAGCGACACCGGGGAGCTGTTTTTT.

This chain joins TRBV2 and TRBJ2-2, with D perhaps given as TRBD1 or TRBD2 (6 bases each). The length of the CDR3 is 14 residues. Deletions cut 6 bases from V and 6 bases from J, with 14 bases between. Germline loops: CDR1 SNHLY, CDR2 FYNNEI. The CDR3 is CASRGGPIPGELFF. CDR3 sequence (DNA): TGTGCCAGCAGAGGGGGGCCCATCCCCGGGGAGCTGTTTTTT. Full variable domain (outside the CDR3, taken from reference TRBV2 and TRBJ2-2): EPEVTQTPSHQVTQMGQEVILRCVPISNHLYFYWYRQILGQKVEFLVSFYNNEISEKSEIFDDQFSVERPDGSNFTLKIRSTKLEDSAMYFCASRGGPIPGELFFGEGSRLTVL.

The chain has TRBV6-5 and TRBJ2-7; D gene ambiguous. The CDR3 covers 13 residues. Germline CDR1 is MNHEY and CDR2 is SVGAGI. V was trimmed by 8 bases and J by 4 bases, leaving 15 bases between them. CDR3 loop: CASLGRLGYEQYF. The CDR3 DNA reads TGTGCCAGCCTCGGACGGCTAGGGTACGAGCAGTACTTC.

CDR3 amino acids: CATTRAPTTNTQYF. The CDR3, as DNA: TGTGCCACCACTAGGGCACCTACCACGAATACGCAGTATTTT. This chain connects TRBV15 to TRBJ2-3; D is unresolved. The germline V gene has CDR1 LNHNV and CDR2 YYDKDF (reference sequence). The CDR3 spans 14 residues. Trimming took off 7 bases at V and 7 bases at J, with 18 bases between the two ends.

The rearrangement uses TRBV5-5 and TRBJ2-7; unclear D gene. Germline V gives CDR1 SGHKS, CDR2 YYEKEE (reference sequence). This CDR3 is built from 16 residues. V shed 4 bases and J shed 1 base, with 18 bases lying between them. As DNA, the CDR3 is TGTGCCAGCAGCCCCGGACCCCCGGGCCTATCCTACGAGCAGTACTTC. Protein: CASSPGPPGLSYEQYF.

This chain uses TRBV7-2 with TRBJ2-3, with no clear D. Germline V lookup: CDR1 SGHTA, CDR2 FQGNSA. V dropped 1 base and J dropped 6 bases, with 17 bases sitting between them. The CDR3 covers 16 residues. The CDR3 DNA reads as TGTGCCAGCAGCTTAGGCCCGGCCCCCGGCGAGGATACGCAGTATTTT. As protein: CASSLGPAPGEDTQYF.

V gene TRBV7-9 combines with J gene TRBJ2-1; 12 positions agree with TRBD2. There are 16 residues in the CDR3. Germline trimming cut 3 bases from V and 4 bases from J; bases unmatched to any gene: 4. Germline CDR1 reads SEHNR; CDR2 reads FQNEAQ (reference sequence). In DNA form, the CDR3 reads TGTGCCAGCAGCTTCGGGACTAGCGGGTATTACAATGAGCAGTTCTTC. Translating it yields CASSFGTSGYYNEQFF. Full variable domain (outside the CDR3, taken from reference TRBV7-9 and TRBJ2-1): DTGVSQNPRHKITKRGQNVTFRCDPISEHNRLYWYRQTLGQGPEFLTYFQNEAQLEKSRLLSDRFSAERPKGSFSTLEIQRTEQGDSAMYLCASSFGTSGYYNEQFFGPGTRLTVL.

The chain carries TRBV5-1 and TRBJ1-4; the D gene is possibly TRBD1 (6 bases). With 0 bases removed from V and 4 bases from J, the gap between germline ends came to 10 bases. The CDR3 has 15 residues. From germline, CDR1 is SGHRS and CDR2 YFSETQ. The CDR3 nucleotides read TGCGCCAGCAGCTTGGCAGGGGCGTATAATGAAAAACTGTTTTTT. Translating it yields CASSLAGAYNEKLFF.

The chain combines TRBV7-2 with TRBJ2-1; 12 nucleotides agree with TRBD2. V lost 5 bases to trimming and J lost 7 bases; unmatched junction nucleotides: 9. There are 16 residues in the CDR3. CDR1 is SGHTA, CDR2 FQGNSA, per germline. Written as DNA, the CDR3 is TGTGCCAGCAGCCGTCCTCTAGCGGGAGGGGGAAATGAGCAGTTCTTC. It codes for CASSRPLAGGGNEQFF.

The genes are TRBV6-6 and TRBJ2-7; no clear D. Trimming left V 0 bases short and J 0 bases short, with 12 bases between. The CDR3 contains 16 residues. The germline CDR1 and CDR2 sequences are MNHNY and SVGAGI (reference sequence). This chain's CDR3 is CASSYSKAWHSYEQYF. In DNA form, the CDR3 reads TGTGCCAGCAGTTACTCGAAAGCCTGGCACTCCTACGAGCAGTACTTC.

The chain carries TRBV7-9 and TRBJ2-7, with D maybe TRBD1 (8 bases). Germline lookup yields CDR1 SEHNR and CDR2 FQNEAQ (reference sequence). Between the trimmed V and J ends, which lost 4 bases and 2 bases, there was a span of 15 bases. The CDR3 extends over 15 amino acids. The CDR3 here is CASSWGGTGPYEQYF. The CDR3 nucleotides read TGTGCCAGCAGCTGGGGGGGGACAGGTCCCTACGAGCAGTACTTC.

This chain links TRBV6-1 with TRBJ1-1; 7 positions agree with TRBD1. CDR1 is MNHNS, CDR2 SASEGT, per germline. The CDR3 covers 16 residues. V dropped 2 bases and J dropped 1; count of bases not matched to a gene: 7. The CDR3 region has the DNA TGTGCCAGCAGTGAAAGACAGGGAGTCGCGAACACTGAAGCTTTCTTT. It codes for CASSERQGVANTEAFF.

V usage is TRBV5-4 and J usage is TRBJ2-3; a weak D match, TRBD1 (6 bases). CDR1 SGHNT and CDR2 YYREEE come from the germline V gene (reference sequence). Trimming removed 3 bases from V and 4 bases from J, with 15 bases in between. The CDR3 consists of 15 residues. The CDR3 sequence is CASSSEGHVADTQYF. The DNA of the CDR3 is TGTGCCAGCAGCTCCGAGGGACATGTTGCAGATACGCAGTATTTT.

The chain uses TRBV6-4 and TRBJ2-3, with D possibly matching TRBD1 (5 bases). V lost 3 bases and J 4 bases, leaving 14 bases between the germline ends. Germline V CDR1 and CDR2: MRHNA, SNTAGT. The CDR3 runs 15 residues. The CDR3 protein is CASSESISGPDTQYF. The CDR3 DNA reads TGTGCCAGCAGTGAATCAATCTCAGGGCCAGATACGCAGTATTTT.

This clone was recorded once. The gene calls are TRBV2 and TRBJ2-1; the match to TRBD2 covers 13 bases. Trimming cost V 7 bases and J 6 bases; bases outside gene matches: 12. This CDR3 has 17 residues. From germline, CDR1 is SNHLY and CDR2 FYNNEI. CDR3 nucleotide sequence: TGTGCCAGCACCCTTACTAGCGGGAGGGCCATGGGCAATGAGCAGTTCTTC. Amino acids: CASTLTSGRAMGNEQFF.

The chain joins TRBV2 to TRBJ2-1; 7 nucleotides align to TRBD2. J gave up 7 bases and V 0 bases, and 9 bases lay outside the gene matches. Germline lookup yields CDR1 SNHLY and CDR2 FYNNEI. The CDR3 runs to 16 residues. The CDR3: CASSEAQTGGRNEQFF. The CDR3, as DNA: TGTGCCAGCAGTGAAGCGCAAACGGGAGGTAGGAATGAGCAGTTCTTC.

This rearrangement joins TRBV5-4 to TRBJ1-2, with 9 bases lining up with TRBD1. With V trimmed by 4 bases and J by 4 bases, 5 bases remained unmatched. Per the germline V gene, CDR1 is SGHNT and CDR2 is YYREEE (reference sequence). This CDR3 has 14 amino acids. Here the CDR3 DNA reads TGTGCCAGCAGCATTGGACAGGGGCTCTATGGCTACACCTTC. It is translated as CASSIGQGLYGYTF.

The chain combines TRBV18 with TRBJ1-2, with TRBD1 as a possible D gene (5 bases). The CDR3 sequence is 16 residues long. The V and J ends lost 6 bases and 1 base respectively, with 18 bases between them. The germline V gene has CDR1 KGHSH and CDR2 LQKENI. The CDR3 protein is CASSPLTENNNYGYTF. The CDR3 region has the DNA TGTGCCAGCTCTCCCCTGACAGAAAACAATAACTATGGCTACACCTTC. The variable domain in full, with the rest retrieved from reference TRBV18 and TRBJ1-2, is NAGVMQNPRHLVRRRGQEARLRCSPMKGHSHVYWYRQLPEEGLKFMVYLQKENIIDESGMPKERFSAEFPKEGPSILRIQQVVRGDSAAYFCASSPLTENNNYGYTFGSGTRLTVV.

The J gene is TRBJ2-7, the V gene TRBV6-1; the D gene is possibly TRBD1 (6 bases). The ends were cut back, 6 bases at V and 6 bases at J, with 18 bases in the middle. Germline lookup yields CDR1 MNHNS and CDR2 SASEGT. CDR3 size: 14 residues. CDR3 bases: TGTGCCAGCAGGCGAGGGGCAGGGGATGGCGAGCAGTACTTC. Amino acid sequence: CASRRGAGDGEQYF.

The chain uses TRBV5-1 and TRBJ1-4; D is perhaps TRBD1 (5 bases). Trimming took off 0 bases at V and 5 bases at J, with 14 bases between the two ends. Germline CDR1 SGHRS, CDR2 YFSETQ. The CDR3 totals 16 residues. Here the CDR3 reads CASSLGRRVTNEKLFF. CDR3 coding DNA: TGCGCCAGCAGCTTGGGACGCAGGGTAACAAATGAAAAACTGTTTTTT.

The CDR3 loop is CASSIGEASQPQHF. As DNA, the CDR3 is TGTGCCAGTAGTATCGGGGAGGCTAGTCAGCCCCAGCATTTT. The V call is TRBV19, the J call TRBJ1-5, with D unresolved. There are 14 residues in the CDR3. Germline values: CDR1 LNHDA, CDR2 SQIVND (reference sequence). The ends were cut back, 3 bases at V and 6 bases at J, with 12 bases in the middle.